This TCR beta chain was captured in a study of cytomegalovirus exposure and HLA in healthy donors. PCR amplification relied on 60 Vbeta primers (plus 13 Jbeta primers). Generated by immunoSEQ multiplex PCR, the TCRdb table keeps only in-frame clones and is missing some. This sample carries roughly 150,000 clones, about 72% of them seen once, and the ten largest clones take approximately 2.1%. The CDR3 spans 15 residues. V was trimmed by 0 bases and J by 2 bases, leaving 9 bases between them. The germline V gene encodes CDR1 SGDLS and CDR2 YYNGEE. J is TRBJ1-3 and V is TRBV9; TRBD1 might be the D (5 bases). Specimen: PBMCs. The TCR sequence derives from a man aged 40-49 years in good health and CMV-seronegative. The CDR3: CASSVEAGTGNTIYF. CDR3 in DNA: TGTGCCAGCAGCGTAGAAGCAGGGACTGGAAACACCATATATTTT.